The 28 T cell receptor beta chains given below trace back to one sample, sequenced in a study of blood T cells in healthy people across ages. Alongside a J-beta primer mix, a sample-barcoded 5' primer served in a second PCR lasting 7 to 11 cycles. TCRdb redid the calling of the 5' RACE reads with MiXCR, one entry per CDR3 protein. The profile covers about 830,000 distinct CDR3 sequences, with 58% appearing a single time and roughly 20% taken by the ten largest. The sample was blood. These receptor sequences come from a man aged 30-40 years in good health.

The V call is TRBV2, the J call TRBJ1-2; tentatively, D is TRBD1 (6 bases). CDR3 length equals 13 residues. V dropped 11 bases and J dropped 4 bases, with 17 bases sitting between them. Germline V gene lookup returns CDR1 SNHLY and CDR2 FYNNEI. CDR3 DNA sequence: TGTGCCGGGACCTGGACAGTGGGCTATGGCTACACCTTC. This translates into CAGTWTVGYGYTF.

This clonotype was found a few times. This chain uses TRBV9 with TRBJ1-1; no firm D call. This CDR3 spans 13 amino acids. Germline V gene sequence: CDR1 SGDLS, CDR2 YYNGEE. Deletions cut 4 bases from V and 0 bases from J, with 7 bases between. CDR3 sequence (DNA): TGTGCCAGCAGCCCAAGACTGAACACTGAAGCTTTCTTT. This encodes CASSPRLNTEAFF.

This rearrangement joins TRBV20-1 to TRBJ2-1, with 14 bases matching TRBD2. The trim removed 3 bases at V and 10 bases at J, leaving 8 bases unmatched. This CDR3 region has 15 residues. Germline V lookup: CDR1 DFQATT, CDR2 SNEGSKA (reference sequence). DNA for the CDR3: TGCAGTGCTAGTGGGGGACTAGCGGGGGCGCAGGAGCAGTTCTTC. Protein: CSASGGLAGAQEQFF.

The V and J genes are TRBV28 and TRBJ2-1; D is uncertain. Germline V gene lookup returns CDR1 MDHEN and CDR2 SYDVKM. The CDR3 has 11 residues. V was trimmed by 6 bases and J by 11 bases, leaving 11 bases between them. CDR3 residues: CASRVSMQQFF. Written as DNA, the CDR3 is TGTGCCAGCAGAGTATCTATGCAGCAGTTCTTC.

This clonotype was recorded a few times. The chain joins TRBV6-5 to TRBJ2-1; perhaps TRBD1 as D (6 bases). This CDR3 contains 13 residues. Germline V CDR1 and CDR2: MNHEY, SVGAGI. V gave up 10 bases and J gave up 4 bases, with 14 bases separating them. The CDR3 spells CATSADRYNEQFF. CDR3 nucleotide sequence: TGTGCCACCAGCGCGGACAGATACAATGAGCAGTTCTTC.

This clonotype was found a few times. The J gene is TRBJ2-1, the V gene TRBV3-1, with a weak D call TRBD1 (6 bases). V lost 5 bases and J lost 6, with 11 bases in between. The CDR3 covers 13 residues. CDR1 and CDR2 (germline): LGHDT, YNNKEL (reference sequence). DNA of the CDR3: TGTGCCAGCAGCTTACAGGGCGGCAATGAGCAGTTCTTC. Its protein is CASSLQGGNEQFF.

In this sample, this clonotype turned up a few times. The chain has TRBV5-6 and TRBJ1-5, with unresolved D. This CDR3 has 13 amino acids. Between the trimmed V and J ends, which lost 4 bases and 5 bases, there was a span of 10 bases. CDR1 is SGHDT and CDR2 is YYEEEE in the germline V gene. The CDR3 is CASSIGSYQPQHF. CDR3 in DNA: TGTGCCAGCAGCATCGGGAGCTATCAGCCCCAGCATTTT.

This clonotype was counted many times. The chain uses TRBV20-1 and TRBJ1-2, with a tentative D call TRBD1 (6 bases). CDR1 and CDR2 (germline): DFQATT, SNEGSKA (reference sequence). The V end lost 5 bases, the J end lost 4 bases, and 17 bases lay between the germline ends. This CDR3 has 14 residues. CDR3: CSAYLGGTTYGYTF. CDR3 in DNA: TGCAGTGCTTACCTAGGGGGGACCACCTATGGCTACACCTTC.

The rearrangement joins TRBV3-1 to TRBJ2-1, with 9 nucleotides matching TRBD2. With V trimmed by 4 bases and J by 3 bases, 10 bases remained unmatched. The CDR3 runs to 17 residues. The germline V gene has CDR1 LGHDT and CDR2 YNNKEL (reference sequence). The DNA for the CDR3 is TGTGCCAGCAGCCGACGTGGCGGGGGGGAAAGCTACAATGAGCAGTTCTTC. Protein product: CASSRRGGGESYNEQFF.

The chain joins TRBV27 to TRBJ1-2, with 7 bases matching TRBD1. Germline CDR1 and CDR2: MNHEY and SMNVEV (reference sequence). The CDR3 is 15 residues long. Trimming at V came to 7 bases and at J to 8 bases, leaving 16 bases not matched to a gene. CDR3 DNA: TGTGCCAGCAATTTCCGCGAGGGGGCCCGTAGCGGCTACACCTTC. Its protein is CASNFREGARSGYTF.

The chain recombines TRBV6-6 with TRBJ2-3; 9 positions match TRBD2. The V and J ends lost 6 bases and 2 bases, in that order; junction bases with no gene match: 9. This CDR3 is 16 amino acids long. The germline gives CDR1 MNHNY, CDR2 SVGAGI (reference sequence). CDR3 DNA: TGTGCCAGCAGCTTAATAGCGGGGGCCTTCACAGATACGCAGTATTTT. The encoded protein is CASSLIAGAFTDTQYF.

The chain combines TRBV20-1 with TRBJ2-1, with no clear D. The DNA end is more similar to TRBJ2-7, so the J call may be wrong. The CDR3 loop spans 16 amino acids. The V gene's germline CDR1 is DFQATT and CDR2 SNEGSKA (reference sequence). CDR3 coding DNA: TGCAGTGCTAGAGATGCGGCAAGGAGCTCCTACAATGAGCAGTACTTC. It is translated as CSARDAARSSYNEQYF.

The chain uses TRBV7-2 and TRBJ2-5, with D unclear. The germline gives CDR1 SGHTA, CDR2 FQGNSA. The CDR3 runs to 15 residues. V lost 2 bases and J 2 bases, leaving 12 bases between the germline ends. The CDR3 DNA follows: TGTGCCAGCAGCTTACAATCTAGAGTTCAAGAGACCCAGTACTTC. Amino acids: CASSLQSRVQETQYF.

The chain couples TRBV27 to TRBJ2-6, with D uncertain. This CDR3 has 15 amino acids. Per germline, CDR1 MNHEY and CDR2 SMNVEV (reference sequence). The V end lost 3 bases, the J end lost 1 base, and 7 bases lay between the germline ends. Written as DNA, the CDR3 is TGTGCCAGCAGTTTTAAGGCGTCTGGGGCCAACGTCCTGACTTTC. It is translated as CASSFKASGANVLTF.

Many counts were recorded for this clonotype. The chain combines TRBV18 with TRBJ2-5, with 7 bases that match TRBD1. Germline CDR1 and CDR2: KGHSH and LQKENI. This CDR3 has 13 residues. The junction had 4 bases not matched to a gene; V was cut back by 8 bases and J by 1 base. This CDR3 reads CASSRDSQETQYF. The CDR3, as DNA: TGTGCCAGCAGCCGGGACAGCCAAGAGACCCAGTACTTC.

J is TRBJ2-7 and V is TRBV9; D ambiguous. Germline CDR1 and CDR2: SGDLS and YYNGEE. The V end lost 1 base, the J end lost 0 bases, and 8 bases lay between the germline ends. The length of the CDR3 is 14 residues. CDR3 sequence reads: CASSVTVNSYEQYF. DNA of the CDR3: TGTGCCAGCAGCGTAACAGTCAACTCCTACGAGCAGTACTTC. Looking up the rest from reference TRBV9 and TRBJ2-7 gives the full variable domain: DSGVTQTPKHLITATGQRVTLRCSPRSGDLSVYWYQQSLDQGLQFLIQYYNGEERAKGNILERFSAQQFPDLHSELNLSSLELGDSALYFCASSVTVNSYEQYFGPGTRLTVT.

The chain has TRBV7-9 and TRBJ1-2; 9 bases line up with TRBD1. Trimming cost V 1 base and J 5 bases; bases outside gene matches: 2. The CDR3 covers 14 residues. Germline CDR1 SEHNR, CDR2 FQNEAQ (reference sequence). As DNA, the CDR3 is TGTGCCAGCAGCTTAGGGACAGGGGAGTATGGCTACACCTTC. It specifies CASSLGTGEYGYTF.

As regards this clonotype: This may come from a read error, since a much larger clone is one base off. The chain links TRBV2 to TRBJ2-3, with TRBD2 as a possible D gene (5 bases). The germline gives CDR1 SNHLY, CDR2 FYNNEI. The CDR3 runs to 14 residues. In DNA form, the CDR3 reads TGTGCCACCGGGTTGGAGCGGTTCACAGATATGCAGTATTTT. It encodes CATGLERFTDMQYF. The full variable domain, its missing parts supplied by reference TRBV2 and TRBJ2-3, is EPEVTQTPSHQVTQMGQEVILRCVPISNHLYFYWYRQILGQKVEFLVSFYNNEISEKSEIFDDQFSVERPDGSNFTLKIRSTKLEDSAMYFCATGLERFTDMQYFGPGTRLTVL.

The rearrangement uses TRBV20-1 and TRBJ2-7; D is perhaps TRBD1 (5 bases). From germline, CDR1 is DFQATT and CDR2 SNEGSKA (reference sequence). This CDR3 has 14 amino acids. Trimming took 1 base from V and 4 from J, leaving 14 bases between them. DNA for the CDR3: TGCAGTGCTAGAGGGGGCTTTCTGAATTACGAGCAGTACTTC. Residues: CSARGGFLNYEQYF.

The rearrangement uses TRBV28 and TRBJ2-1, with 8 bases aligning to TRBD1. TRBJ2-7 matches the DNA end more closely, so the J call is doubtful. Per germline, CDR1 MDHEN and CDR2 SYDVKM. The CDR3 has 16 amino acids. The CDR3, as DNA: TGTGCCAGCAGTTTATTCGGCGGACAGGGTTACAATGAGCAGTACTTC. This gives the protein CASSLFGGQGYNEQYF.

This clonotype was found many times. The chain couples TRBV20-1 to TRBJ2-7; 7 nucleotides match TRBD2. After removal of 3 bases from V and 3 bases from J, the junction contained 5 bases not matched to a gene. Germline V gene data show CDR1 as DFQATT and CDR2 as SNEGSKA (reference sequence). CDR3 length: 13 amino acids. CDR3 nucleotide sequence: TGCAGTGCTAGCTATGCTAGCGGCTACGAGCAGTACTTC. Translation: CSASYASGYEQYF.

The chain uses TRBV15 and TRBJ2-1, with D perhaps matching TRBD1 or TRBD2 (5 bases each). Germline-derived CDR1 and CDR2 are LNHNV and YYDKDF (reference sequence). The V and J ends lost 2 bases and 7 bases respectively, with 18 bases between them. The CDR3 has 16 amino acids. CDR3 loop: CATSRTGTPRSNEQFF. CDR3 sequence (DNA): TGTGCCACCAGCAGAACCGGGACCCCACGTAGTAATGAGCAGTTCTTC.

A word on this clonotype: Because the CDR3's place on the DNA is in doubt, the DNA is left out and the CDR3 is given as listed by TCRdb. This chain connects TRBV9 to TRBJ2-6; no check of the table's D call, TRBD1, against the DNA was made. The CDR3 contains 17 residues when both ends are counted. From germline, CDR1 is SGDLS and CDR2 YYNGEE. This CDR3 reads CASSVVGTGAGANVRTF.

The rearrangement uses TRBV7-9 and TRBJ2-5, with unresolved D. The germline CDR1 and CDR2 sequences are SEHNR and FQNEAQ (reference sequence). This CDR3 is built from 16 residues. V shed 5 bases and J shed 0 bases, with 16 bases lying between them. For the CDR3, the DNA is TGTGCCAGCAGCACCGGACGGAACCTGTACCAAGAGACCCAGTACTTC. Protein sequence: CASSTGRNLYQETQYF.

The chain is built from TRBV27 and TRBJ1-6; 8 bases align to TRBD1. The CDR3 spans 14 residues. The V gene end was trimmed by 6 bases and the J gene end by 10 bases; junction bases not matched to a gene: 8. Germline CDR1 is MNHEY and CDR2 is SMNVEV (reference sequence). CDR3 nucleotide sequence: TGTGCCAGCAGACCTTGGACAGGGAACTCACCCCTCCACTTT. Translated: CASRPWTGNSPLHF.

CDR3 region: CASSDRAQETQYF. The CDR3 DNA follows: TGTGCCAGCAGCGACAGGGCCCAAGAGACCCAGTACTTC. The rearrangement joins TRBV3-1 to TRBJ2-5, with 7 bases lining up with TRBD1. The CDR3 contains 13 residues. Germline loops: CDR1 LGHDT, CDR2 YNNKEL (reference sequence). Trimming cost V 5 bases and J 1 base; bases outside gene matches: 1.

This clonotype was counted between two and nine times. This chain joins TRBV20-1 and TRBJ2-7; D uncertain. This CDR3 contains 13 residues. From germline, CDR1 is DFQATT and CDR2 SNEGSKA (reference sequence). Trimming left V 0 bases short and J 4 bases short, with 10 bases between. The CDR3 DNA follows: TGCAGTGCTAGAGACAACTTGACGTACGAGCAGTACTTC. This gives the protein CSARDNLTYEQYF.

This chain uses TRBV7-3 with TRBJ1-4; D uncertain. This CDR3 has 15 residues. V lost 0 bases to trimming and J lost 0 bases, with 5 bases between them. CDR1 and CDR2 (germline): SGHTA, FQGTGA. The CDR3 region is CASSLTGTTNEKLFF. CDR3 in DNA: TGTGCCAGCAGCTTAACCGGGACAACTAATGAAAAACTGTTTTTT.